This T cell receptor beta chain was identified in a study of blood T cell repertoires in COVID-19. Study as a whole: Whether acute or convalescent, the COVID-19 samples came from the United States, Italy and Spain. T cells, B-cell-depleted T cells, or PBMCs supplied cDNA or gDNA.

V lost 2 bases, J lost 7 bases, and 11 bases lay in between. This CDR3 comprises 13 residues. From germline, CDR1 is MNHEY and CDR2 SVGEGT. In the original workflow: It was from reference gene primer amplification that nucleated cell counts were estimated. Sequenced by immunoSEQ multiplex PCR; TCRdb stores in-frame clones only, minus some. That table is the source of V, J and clone size, and D and trimming were worked out from the DNA. The profile shows approximately 350,000 clones, 83% of them singletons. The genes are TRBV6-2 or TRBV6-3 and TRBJ2-5; a possible D gene is TRBD1 (5 bases). The sample consisted of peripheral blood. The TCR originated in a man in his thirties or forties with active or convalescent COVID-19. The DNA for the CDR3 is TGTGCCAGCAGTTACGTACAGGAAGGGACCCAGTACTTC. Its protein is CASSYVQEGTQYF.